The clone carrying this T cell receptor (beta chain) was seen only a few times. V lost 7 bases and J lost 2, with 17 bases in between. Germline V CDR1 and CDR2: MNHNS, SASEGT. CDR3 length equals 15 residues. These data originate in a study of blood T cells in healthy people across ages. A second PCR, run for about 7 to 11 cycles, used a sample-barcoded 5' primer plus a J-beta primer mix. TCRdb re-called the 5' RACE reads with MiXCR, one entry per CDR3 protein. Of fewer than 800,000 distinct CDR3 sequences in the sample, under 25% are singletons; the top ten hold roughly 3.9%. The draw of peripheral blood yielded about 9.4 milliliters from each donor.

The TCR sequence derives from a man in his 70s in good health. Sequenced: blood. The J gene is TRBJ2-5, the V gene TRBV6-1; D might be TRBD1 or TRBD2, each matching 5 bases. In nucleotides, the CDR3 is TGTGCCAGCAAGACTGAGGGGCTGGGTCAAGAGACCCAGTACTTC. Translated: CASKTEGLGQETQYF.